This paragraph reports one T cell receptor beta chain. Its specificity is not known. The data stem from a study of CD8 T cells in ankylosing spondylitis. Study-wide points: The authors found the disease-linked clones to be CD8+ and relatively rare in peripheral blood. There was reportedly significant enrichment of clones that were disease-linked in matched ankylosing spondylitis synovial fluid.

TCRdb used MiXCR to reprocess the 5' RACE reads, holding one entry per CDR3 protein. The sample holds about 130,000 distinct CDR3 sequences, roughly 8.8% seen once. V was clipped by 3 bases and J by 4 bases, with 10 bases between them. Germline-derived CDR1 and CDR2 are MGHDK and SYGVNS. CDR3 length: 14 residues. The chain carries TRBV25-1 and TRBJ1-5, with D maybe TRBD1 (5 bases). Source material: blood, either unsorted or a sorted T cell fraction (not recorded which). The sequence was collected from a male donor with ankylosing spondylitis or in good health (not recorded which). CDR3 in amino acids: CASSEVGANQPQHF. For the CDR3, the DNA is TGTGCCAGCAGTGAGGTAGGGGCTAATCAGCCCCAGCATTTT.